Included here is one TCR beta chain sequence, with context. Its antigen remains unknown. The data originate from a study of beta chain features in type 1 diabetes. Study results and limitations: Shorter TCRB CDR3s, moderately but significantly so, marked every one of the four CD4+ subsets in Type 1 diabetes patients.

Every isolated RNA sample was fully reverse transcribed, so sequencing captured expressed TCRB transcripts. The protocol was immunoSEQ multiplex PCR, while the TCRdb copy is restricted to in-frame clones and leaves out a portion. In the table there are 640,000 or so clones, roughly 12% of which are singletons. Between the trimmed V and J ends, which lost 2 bases and 1 base, there was a span of 8 bases. The germline gives CDR1 MDHEN, CDR2 SYDVKM. CDR3 length: 15 amino acids. V usage is TRBV28 and J usage is TRBJ2-2; D uncertain. The clonotype was recovered from a man in his late teens or twenties with type 1 diabetes. Sequenced sample: naive CD4+ T cells from blood. The CDR3 loop is CASSLDTKNTGELFF. The CDR3 bases are TGTGCCAGCAGTTTAGACACTAAGAACACCGGGGAGCTGTTTTTT.